One and the same sample provided the 14 T cell receptor beta chains below, sequenced in a study of T-cell reconstitution after alpha-beta-depleted transplantation in children. Unique molecular identifiers tagged the TCRbeta library. TCRdb redid the calling of the PCR reads with MiXCR, one entry per CDR3 protein. The repertoire holds approximately 210,000 distinct CDR3 sequences, with roughly 15% as singletons. The sequencing here drew on PBMCs, mostly from graft donor cells, taken 360 days after TCRalphabeta/CD19-depleted stem cell transplant. These receptors originate from a male patient aged 2 to 10 who had a stem cell transplant for acute lymphoblastic leukemia, so the T cells may come from the graft donor.

DNA for the CDR3: TGTGCCAGCAGCTTCAGGGAAGCTAATGAAAAACTGTTTTTT. Translation: CASSFREANEKLFF. The chain joins TRBV7-9 to TRBJ1-4; D is perhaps TRBD1 (5 bases). V was shortened by 3 bases and J by 3 bases, with 8 bases between the two germline ends. CDR1 and CDR2 (germline): SEHNR, FQNEAQ (reference sequence). The CDR3 covers 14 residues.

This clonotype has more than one count but fewer than ten. V and J are TRBV13 and TRBJ2-7, with TRBD1 matching 8 bases. The length of the CDR3 is 15 residues. The germline V gene has CDR1 PRHDT and CDR2 FYEKMQ (reference sequence). The J segment lost 1 base and the V segment lost 6 bases, leaving 8 bases of the junction unmatched. The CDR3 loop reads CASRSLRQGSYEQYF. The DNA for the CDR3 is TGTGCCAGCAGATCGTTACGACAGGGGTCCTACGAGCAGTACTTC.

This clonotype has more than one count but fewer than ten. The V and J genes are TRBV4-3 and TRBJ2-5; 8 nucleotides align to TRBD2. This CDR3 contains 14 residues. Germline assignment: CDR1 LGHNA and CDR2 YSLEER. J gave up 5 bases and V 2 bases, and 4 bases lay outside the gene matches. The CDR3 sequence: CASSQTSGVETQYF. CDR3 bases: TGCGCCAGCAGCCAAACTAGCGGTGTGGAGACCCAGTACTTC.

This rearrangement joins TRBV5-5 to TRBJ2-1; no definite D call. Per the germline V gene, CDR1 is SGHKS and CDR2 is YYEKEE (reference sequence). The length of the CDR3 is 13 residues. Trimming cost V 7 bases and J 0 bases, with 8 bases left between them. The chain's CDR3 is CASVSGSYNEQFF. The CDR3 region has the DNA TGTGCCAGCGTCAGTGGCTCCTACAATGAGCAGTTCTTC.

This clonotype was observed a handful of times. This sequence joins TRBV7-9 and TRBJ2-1; 8 positions agree with TRBD2. The CDR3 covers 14 residues. With V trimmed by 6 bases and J by 6 bases, 7 bases remained unmatched. Per the germline V gene, CDR1 is SEHNR and CDR2 is FQNEAQ (reference sequence). The CDR3 reads CASRLAEVSNEQFF. CDR3 coding DNA: TGTGCCAGCAGACTAGCGGAGGTTAGCAATGAGCAGTTCTTC. The complete variable domain, with remaining parts taken from reference TRBV7-9 and TRBJ2-1, reads DTGVSQNPRHKITKRGQNVTFRCDPISEHNRLYWYRQTLGQGPEFLTYFQNEAQLEKSRLLSDRFSAERPKGSFSTLEIQRTEQGDSAMYLCASRLAEVSNEQFFGPGTRLTVL.

J is TRBJ2-5 and V is TRBV5-5; D is unclear. This CDR3 has 12 residues. V lost 0 bases and J lost 7, with 7 bases in between. The germline V gene encodes CDR1 SGHKS and CDR2 YYEKEE (reference sequence). CDR3 sequence: CASSLEKATQYF. CDR3 DNA: TGTGCCAGCAGCTTGGAAAAAGCGACCCAGTACTTC.

This clonotype occurred a few times. The J gene is TRBJ2-2, the V gene TRBV9; D may be TRBD2 (5 bases). CDR1 and CDR2 from the germline V gene are SGDLS and YYNGEE. The CDR3 spans 15 residues. Trimming removed 2 bases at V and 1 base at J, with 9 bases between. CDR3 region: CASSVGALNTGELFF. The CDR3, as DNA: TGTGCCAGCAGCGTGGGAGCGCTGAACACCGGGGAGCTGTTTTTT.

V and J are TRBV6-5 and TRBJ2-7, with unresolved D. The V end was cut by 0 bases, the J end by 4 bases, with 16 bases between. The CDR3 is 16 residues long. Germline V gene lookup returns CDR1 MNHEY and CDR2 SVGAGI. The CDR3 reads CASSYSPGPPGYEQYF. DNA of the CDR3: TGTGCCAGCAGTTACTCGCCCGGACCGCCGGGTTACGAGCAGTACTTC.

This clonotype occurred a few times. The chain carries TRBV28 and TRBJ2-2, with a tentative D call TRBD2 (6 bases). CDR3 length: 16 residues. CDR1 MDHEN and CDR2 SYDVKM come from the germline V gene. Trimming pared 4 bases from V and 0 bases from J, leaving 12 bases between. The chain's CDR3 is CASSYSGLPNTGELFF. The CDR3 DNA reads as TGTGCCAGCAGTTATTCGGGACTGCCGAACACCGGGGAGCTGTTTTTT.

The chain joins TRBV7-9 to TRBJ2-1, with D uncertain. The CDR3 consists of 14 residues. V dropped 1 base and J dropped 6 bases, with 10 bases sitting between them. Germline loops: CDR1 SEHNR, CDR2 FQNEAQ (reference sequence). The DNA of the CDR3 is TGTGCCAGCAGCTTAGATGTCCGGGTCAATGAGCAGTTCTTC. Protein: CASSLDVRVNEQFF.

Ten or more counts support this clonotype. V gene TRBV9 combines with J gene TRBJ2-1; D is unclear. Germline assignment: CDR1 SGDLS and CDR2 YYNGEE. CDR3 length: 10 residues. V gave up 5 bases and J gave up 6 bases, with 3 bases separating them. The CDR3 nucleotides read TGTGCCAGCAGTGGCAATGAGCAGTTCTTC. This sequence encodes CASSGNEQFF.

The chain recombines TRBV29-1 with TRBJ2-3; perhaps TRBD2 as D (6 bases). V lost 7 bases, J lost 0 bases, and 17 bases lay in between. The length of the CDR3 is 15 residues. CDR1 and CDR2 from the germline V gene are SQVTM and ANQGSEA. CDR3: CSEVLLGTSTDTQYF. The CDR3 DNA sequence: TGCAGCGAAGTTCTTCTAGGGACTAGCACAGATACGCAGTATTTT.

The chain employs TRBV11-2 and TRBJ1-1, with no clear D. The CDR3 runs 12 residues. CDR1 and CDR2 (germline): SGHAT, FQNNGV. Trimming took off 7 bases at V and 0 bases at J, with 6 bases between the two ends. DNA for the CDR3: TGTGCCAGCATAAGCATGAACACTGAAGCTTTCTTT. Protein sequence: CASISMNTEAFF.

The V call is TRBV5-1, the J call TRBJ2-3; no firm D call. This CDR3 has 16 amino acids. The germline V gene has CDR1 SGHRS and CDR2 YFSETQ. Trimming removed 4 bases at V and 0 bases at J, with 15 bases between. As DNA, the CDR3 is TGCGCCAGCAGCCCGGCCAAGGTGTCGAGCACAGATACGCAGTATTTT. Its translation: CASSPAKVSSTDTQYF. Supplemented by reference TRBV5-1 and TRBJ2-3, the full variable domain reads KAGVTQTPRYLIKTRGQQVTLSCSPISGHRSVSWYQQTPGQGLQFLFEYFSETQRNKGNFPGRFSGRQFSNSRSEMNVSTLELGDSALYLCASSPAKVSSTDTQYFGPGTRLTVL.